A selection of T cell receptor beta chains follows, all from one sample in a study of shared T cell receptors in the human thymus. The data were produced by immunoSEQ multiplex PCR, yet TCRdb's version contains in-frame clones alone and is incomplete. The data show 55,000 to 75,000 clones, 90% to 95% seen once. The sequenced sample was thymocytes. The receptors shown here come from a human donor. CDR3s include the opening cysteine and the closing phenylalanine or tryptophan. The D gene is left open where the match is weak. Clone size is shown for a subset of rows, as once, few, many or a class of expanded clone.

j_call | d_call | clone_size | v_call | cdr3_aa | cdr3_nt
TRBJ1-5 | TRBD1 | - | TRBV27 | CASSPLTGAISNQPQHF | TGTGCCAGCAGCCCGTTGACAGGGGCGATTAGCAATCAGCCCCAGCATTTT
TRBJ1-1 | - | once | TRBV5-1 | CASSPPTRF | TGCGCCAGCAGCCCCCCCACGCGATTT
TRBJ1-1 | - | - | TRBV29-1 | CSVVGILTEAFF | TGCAGCGTAGTCGGAATACTCACTGAAGCTTTCTTT
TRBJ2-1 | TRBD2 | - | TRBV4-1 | CASSQEKRDSGTPYNEQFF | TGCGCCAGCAGCCAAGAGAAGAGGGATAGCGGGACCCCCTACAATGAGCAGTTCTTC
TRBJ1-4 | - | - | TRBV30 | CAWSVQPDRLAGIGPNEKLFF | TGTGCCTGGAGTGTACAGCCCGACAGGCTGGCCGGGATCGGACCTAATGAAAAACTGTTTTTT
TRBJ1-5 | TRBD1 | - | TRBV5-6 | CASSLAGTGVQPQHF | TGTGCCAGCAGCTTGGCGGGGACAGGGGTTCAGCCCCAGCATTTT
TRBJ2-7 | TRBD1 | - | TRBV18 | CASSPTGTGGPYEQYF | TGTGCCAGCTCACCCACCGGGACAGGAGGTCCCTACGAGCAGTACTTC
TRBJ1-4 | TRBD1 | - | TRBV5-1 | CASSQGYGGQGDSNEKLFF | TGCGCCAGCAGCCAGGGCTATGGGGGACAGGGGGACAGTAATGAAAAACTGTTTTTT
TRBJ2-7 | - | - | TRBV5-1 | CASSHRFGISSYEQYF | TGCGCCAGCAGCCACCGATTTGGGATTAGCTCCTACGAGCAGTACTTC
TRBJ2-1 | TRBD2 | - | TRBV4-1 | CASSPGTSGGAFFIDEQFF | TGCGCCAGCAGCCCCGGGACTAGCGGGGGGGCGTTTTTTATCGATGAGCAGTTCTTC
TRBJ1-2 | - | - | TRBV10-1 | CASRRFFGEGSSGYTF | TGCGCCAGCAGGAGGTTTTTCGGGGAGGGGTCTTCTGGCTACACCTTC
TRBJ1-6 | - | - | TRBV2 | CASSPERGSSYNSPLHF | TGTGCCAGCAGCCCCGAGAGGGGGAGCTCCTATAATTCACCCCTCCACTTT
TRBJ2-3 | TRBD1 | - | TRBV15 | CATSRDEGTGGVRGTQYF | TGTGCCACCAGCAGAGATGAAGGGACAGGCGGGGTTCGGGGTACGCAGTATTTT
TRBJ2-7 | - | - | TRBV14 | CASGHNAATKTYEQYF | TGTGCCAGCGGCCATAACGCCGCGACAAAAACCTACGAGCAGTACTTC
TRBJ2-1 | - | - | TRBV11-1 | CASSFEGAPKGEQFF | TGTGCCAGCAGCTTTGAGGGAGCTCCTAAGGGTGAGCAGTTCTTC
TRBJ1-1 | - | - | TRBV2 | CASSETPEVWGRPPTLNTEAFF | TGTGCCAGCAGTGAAACCCCGGAGGTTTGGGGGCGGCCTCCTACACTGAACACTGAAGCTTTCTTT
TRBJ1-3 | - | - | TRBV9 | CASSSGILGGNTIYF | TGTGCCAGCAGCTCCGGGATCCTGGGGGGAAACACCATATATTTT
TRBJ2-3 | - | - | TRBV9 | CASSVVLDTQYF | TGTGCCAGCAGCGTAGTTTTGGATACGCAGTATTTT
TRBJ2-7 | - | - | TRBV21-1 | CASSKEDRGRYSYEQYF | TGTGCCAGCAGCAAAGAAGACCGGGGCCGATACTCCTACGAGCAGTACTTC
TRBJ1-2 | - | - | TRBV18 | CASSPKLGTNYGYTF | TGTGCCAGCTCACCAAAACTGGGAACCAACTATGGCTACACCTTC
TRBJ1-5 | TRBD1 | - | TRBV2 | CASKTGGNSNQPQHF | TGTGCCAGCAAAACAGGGGGGAATAGCAATCAGCCCCAGCATTTT
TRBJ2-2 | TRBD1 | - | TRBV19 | CASSSSSGQGFGELFF | TGTGCCAGTAGTTCCTCCTCGGGACAGGGCTTCGGGGAGCTGTTTTTT
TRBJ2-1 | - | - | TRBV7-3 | CASSPSPSGEQFF | TGTGCCAGCAGCCCCTCACCCTCAGGGGAGCAGTTCTTC
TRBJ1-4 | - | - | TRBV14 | CASRGGGGYEKLFF | TGTGCCAGCCGGGGCGGCGGGGGATACGAAAAACTGTTTTTT
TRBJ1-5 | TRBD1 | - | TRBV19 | CASSGRLQGSNQPQHF | TGTGCCAGTAGTGGCAGATTACAGGGGAGCAATCAGCCCCAGCATTTT
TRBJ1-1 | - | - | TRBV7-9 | CASRPRKWDGDTEAFF | TGTGCCAGCAGACCAAGGAAATGGGATGGGGACACTGAAGCTTTCTTT
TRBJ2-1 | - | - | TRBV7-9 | CASSPRMGGVGNEQFF | TGTGCCAGCAGCCCCAGAATGGGGGGCGTCGGGAATGAGCAGTTCTTC
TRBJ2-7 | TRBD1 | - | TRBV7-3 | CASSLGTGYFAYEQYF | TGTGCCAGCAGCTTAGGGACAGGGTATTTTGCCTACGAGCAGTACTTC
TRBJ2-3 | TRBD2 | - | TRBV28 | CASSELAGDTDTQYF | TGTGCCAGCAGTGAACTAGCGGGGGATACAGATACGCAGTATTTT
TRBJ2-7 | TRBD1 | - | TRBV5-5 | CASSFYGTGEYEQYF | TGTGCCAGCAGCTTTTATGGGACAGGGGAGTACGAGCAGTACTTC
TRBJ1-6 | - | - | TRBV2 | CASSEPSGLRSPLHF | TGTGCCAGCAGTGAACCCTCAGGGCTGCGGTCACCCCTCCACTTT
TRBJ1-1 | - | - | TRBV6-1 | CASSETGNTEAFF | TGTGCCAGCAGTGAAACAGGGAACACTGAAGCTTTCTTT
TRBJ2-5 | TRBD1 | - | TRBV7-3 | CASSLTPGQGSGETQYF | TGTGCCAGCAGCTTAACGCCGGGACAGGGGTCCGGTGAGACCCAGTACTTC
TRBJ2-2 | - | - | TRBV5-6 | CASSFPREGDTGELFF | TGTGCCAGCAGCTTCCCCCGGGAAGGAGATACCGGGGAGCTGTTTTTT
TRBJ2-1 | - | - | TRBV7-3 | CASSLMGSPPYNEQFF | TGTGCCAGCAGCCTCATGGGGTCGCCCCCGTATAATGAGCAGTTCTTC
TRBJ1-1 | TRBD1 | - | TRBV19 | CASSRYTGGKVNTEAFF | TGTGCCAGTAGCCGATATACAGGGGGGAAGGTGAACACTGAAGCTTTCTTT
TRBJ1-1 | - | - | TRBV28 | CASGGDGQNTEAFF | TGTGCCAGCGGGGGGGACGGTCAGAACACTGAAGCTTTCTTT
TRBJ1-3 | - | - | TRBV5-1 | CASSLNGNTIYF | TGCGCCAGCAGCTTGAACGGAAACACCATATATTTT
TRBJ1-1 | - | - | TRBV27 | CASSIQTNTEAFF | TGTGCCAGCAGTATACAGACGAACACTGAAGCTTTCTTT